The 27 T cell receptor beta chains given below trace back to one sample, sequenced in a study of T cells in Graves' hyperthyroidism and ophthalmopathy. It was RNA transcripts that yielded the amplified TCR beta CDR3 regions. The HTBI set primed first-round TCR CDR3 RT-PCR. A single record per CDR3 protein comes from TCRdb applying MiXCR to the multiplex PCR reads. This table holds about 270,000 distinct CDR3 sequences, around 22% found once. The sample taken for sequencing was blood. The origin of the receptors is a man aged 25-45 years with Graves' ophthalmopathy.

This clonotype appeared once. The rearrangement uses TRBV6-2 or TRBV6-3 and TRBJ2-5, with 15 bases identical to TRBD2. Germline assignment: CDR1 MNHEY and CDR2 SVGEGT. This CDR3 is built from 15 residues. V gave up 6 bases and J gave up 2 bases; unmatched junction bases: 1. The CDR3 DNA reads as TGTGCCAGCAGAGGGACTAGCGGGGGGCAAGAGACCCAGTACTTC. This gives the protein CASRGTSGGQETQYF.

To note about this clonotype: Just one base apart from a much larger clone, this may be a read error. This sequence joins TRBV11-1 and TRBJ2-3; D remains unclear. The CDR3 is made up of 13 amino acids. Germline V gene data show CDR1 as SGHAT and CDR2 as FQDESV (reference sequence). CDR3 loop: CTSSLWLGDTQYF. The CDR3 bases are TGTACCAGCAGCTTGTGGTTGGGGGATACGCAGTATTTT.

CDR3 coding DNA: TGTGCCAGCAGCTCCCTCCCGACAGGGAAGGAAGAGACCCAGTACTTC. This codes for CASSSLPTGKEETQYF. This chain uses TRBV11-3 with TRBJ2-5; 7 bases align to TRBD1. The germline V gene has CDR1 SGHNT and CDR2 YENEEA. The CDR3 spans 16 residues. V lost 4 bases and J lost 3; bases outside the gene matches: 11.

V is TRBV9 and J is TRBJ2-1; TRBD2 agrees at 9 bases. The germline gives CDR1 SGDLS, CDR2 YYNGEE. The CDR3 contains 17 residues. V shed 3 bases, J shed 3 bases, and the junction held 10 bases outside the gene matches. CDR3: CASSAKSLAGRYNEQFF. The CDR3 region has the DNA TGTGCCAGCAGCGCAAAGTCGCTAGCGGGACGCTACAATGAGCAGTTCTTC.

This rearrangement joins TRBV27 to TRBJ1-5; D not resolved. The CDR3 has 16 amino acids. V was trimmed by 2 bases and J by 1 base, leaving 12 bases between them. The germline V gene encodes CDR1 MNHEY and CDR2 SMNVEV (reference sequence). In DNA form, the CDR3 reads TGTGCCAGCAGTTTACAGCCAGCCACCAGCAATCAGCCCCAGCATTTT. Translation: CASSLQPATSNQPQHF.

This clonotype was observed many times. The chain couples TRBV7-6 to TRBJ2-3; tentatively, D is TRBD2 (6 bases). The V gene's germline CDR1 is SGHVS and CDR2 FNYEAQ. V lost 1 base, J lost 3 bases, and 8 bases lay in between. This CDR3 region has 14 residues. The CDR3 loop reads CASSLDGTTDTQYF. For the CDR3, the DNA is TGTGCCAGCAGCTTAGACGGGACTACAGATACGCAGTATTTT.

This clonotype occurred many times. The chain links TRBV30 to TRBJ1-5; no firm D call. The CDR3 length is 13 residues. Germline CDR1 reads GTSNPN; CDR2 reads SVGIG (reference sequence). V was cut by 4 bases and J by 4 bases, with 11 bases left in between. The CDR3 is CAWKGGGNQPQHF. The CDR3 DNA sequence: TGTGCCTGGAAGGGTGGCGGAAATCAGCCCCAGCATTTT. Together with reference TRBV30 and TRBJ1-5, the CDR3 gives the full variable domain: SQTIHQWPATLVQPVGSPLSLECTVEGTSNPNLYWYRQAAGRGLQLLFYSVGIGQISSEVPQNLSASRPQDRQFILSSKKLLLSDSGFYLCAWKGGGNQPQHFGDGTRLSIL.

This clonotype was observed a few times. The chain is built from TRBV19 and TRBJ2-2, with D tentatively TRBD1 (5 bases). Per germline, CDR1 LNHDA and CDR2 SQIVND (reference sequence). CDR3 length: 15 amino acids. V shed 3 bases and J shed 4 bases, with 12 bases lying between them. The CDR3 sequence is CASSIQGQSTGELFF. CDR3 nucleotides: TGTGCCAGTAGTATTCAGGGCCAGTCCACCGGGGAGCTGTTTTTT. Drawing the rest from reference TRBV19 and TRBJ2-2, the complete variable domain is DGGITQSPKYLFRKEGQNVTLSCEQNLNHDAMYWYRQDPGQGLRLIYYSQIVNDFQKGDIAEGYSVSREKKESFPLTVTSAQKNPTAFYLCASSIQGQSTGELFFGEGSRLTVL.

The chain has TRBV12-3 or TRBV12-4 and TRBJ2-7; D may be TRBD2 (6 bases). The CDR3 has 16 amino acids. Between the trimmed V and J ends, which lost 5 bases and 4 bases, there was a span of 21 bases. In nucleotides, the CDR3 is TGTGCCAGCAGTCCACTCGCGGGACTCCGGAGGTACGAGCAGTACTTC. This encodes CASSPLAGLRRYEQYF.

This sequence joins TRBV27 and TRBJ1-5; D not certain. Trimming stripped 5 bases from V and 9 bases from J, with 17 bases between. This CDR3 is built from 14 residues. CDR1 and CDR2 (germline): MNHEY, SMNVEV (reference sequence). The CDR3 sequence is CASSTVAGGRPQHF. The CDR3, as DNA: TGTGCCAGCAGTACTGTGGCAGGAGGTCGGCCCCAGCATTTT.

This rearrangement joins TRBV27 to TRBJ2-2; 8 bases fit TRBD1. Germline V gives CDR1 MNHEY, CDR2 SMNVEV (reference sequence). CDR3 length: 16 residues. V was pared by 2 bases and J by 5 bases, with 7 bases of the junction left unmatched. Here the CDR3 DNA reads TGTGCCAGCAGTTTACACCAGGGGGCTCTAACCGGGGAGCTGTTTTTT. Encoded protein: CASSLHQGALTGELFF.

This clonotype was recorded many times. V is TRBV3-1 and J is TRBJ1-2; 7 nucleotides align to TRBD1. CDR1 is LGHDT and CDR2 is YNNKEL in the germline V gene (reference sequence). CDR3 size: 17 residues. The junction had 10 bases not matched to a gene; V was cut back by 2 bases and J by 1 base. CDR3 region: CASSQYMDRSINYGYTF. The CDR3 DNA reads as TGTGCCAGCAGCCAATACATGGACAGGAGCATTAACTATGGCTACACCTTC.

This clonotype has a handful of counts. This chain uses TRBV5-1 with TRBJ1-4; a possible D gene is TRBD1 (6 bases). V dropped 3 bases and J dropped 8 bases, with 17 bases sitting between them. The length of the CDR3 is 15 residues. Germline values: CDR1 SGHRS, CDR2 YFSETQ. CDR3 bases: TGCGCCAGCAGCTATCAGACAGGTGCCGCGGAAAAACTGTTTTTT. It encodes CASSYQTGAAEKLFF.

J is TRBJ2-3 and V is TRBV9, with unresolved D. This CDR3 comprises 12 residues. V was trimmed by 0 bases and J by 8 bases, leaving 7 bases between them. Germline CDR1 and CDR2: SGDLS and YYNGEE. This CDR3 reads CASSVASGTQYF. The CDR3 nucleotides read TGTGCCAGCAGCGTAGCGAGTGGTACGCAGTATTTT.

This clonotype was seen repeatedly, ten times or more. V gene TRBV3-1 combines with J gene TRBJ1-6, with 7 nucleotides matching TRBD1. V was pared by 6 bases and J by 7 bases, with 6 bases of the junction left unmatched. Per germline, CDR1 LGHDT and CDR2 YNNKEL (reference sequence). The CDR3 spans 14 residues. The DNA for the CDR3 is TGTGCCAGCAGGGGGGACAGTTCCAATTCACCCCTCCACTTT. This codes for CASRGDSSNSPLHF.

This clonotype was recorded many times. The chain joins TRBV28 to TRBJ2-3; TRBD2 matches 11 bases. The CDR3 runs 18 residues. The V gene end was trimmed by 6 bases and the J gene end by 1 base; junction bases not matched to a gene: 12. Germline values: CDR1 MDHEN, CDR2 SYDVKM. CDR3 coding DNA: TGTGCCAGCAGCCGGAGGGTTCTAGCGGGAGGCCGCACAGATACGCAGTATTTT. Its translation: CASSRRVLAGGRTDTQYF.

This clonotype was recorded a few times. The gene calls are TRBV24-1 and TRBJ2-5; D ambiguous. Germline V lookup: CDR1 KGHDR, CDR2 SFDVKD. CDR3 length: 13 residues. V lost 5 bases and J 5 bases, leaving 11 bases between the germline ends. The CDR3 DNA reads TGTGCCACCAGTGTAACAGCTGCGGAGACCCAGTACTTC. It yields the protein CATSVTAAETQYF.

There are a few counts of this clonotype. This rearrangement joins TRBV9 to TRBJ1-1, with unresolved D. Between the trimmed V and J ends, which lost 0 bases and 5 bases, there was a span of 8 bases. CDR1 and CDR2 (germline): SGDLS, YYNGEE. This CDR3 comprises 13 residues. The CDR3 DNA follows: TGTGCCAGCAGCGTAGGTATTGGAACTGAAGCTTTCTTT. Its translation is CASSVGIGTEAFF. Drawing the rest from reference TRBV9 and TRBJ1-1, the complete variable domain is DSGVTQTPKHLITATGQRVTLRCSPRSGDLSVYWYQQSLDQGLQFLIQYYNGEERAKGNILERFSAQQFPDLHSELNLSSLELGDSALYFCASSVGIGTEAFFGQGTRLTVV.

This clonotype was observed at least ten times. V is TRBV20-1 and J is TRBJ2-1, with D possibly being TRBD2 (5 bases). Trimming pared 4 bases from V and 3 bases from J, leaving 7 bases between. Germline-derived CDR1 and CDR2 are DFQATT and SNEGSKA (reference sequence). CDR3 length: 12 residues. The CDR3, as DNA: TGCAGTGCTACGAGGGACTACAATGAGCAGTTCTTC. Its translation: CSATRDYNEQFF.

Many counts were recorded for this clonotype. The chain uses TRBV7-9 and TRBJ2-3; D not resolved. This CDR3 is 14 amino acids long. V lost 5 bases to trimming and J lost 1 base, with 10 bases between them. In germline, CDR1 is SEHNR, CDR2 FQNEAQ (reference sequence). The CDR3 DNA follows: TGTGCCAGCAGCACCCTCCCCGGCACAGATACGCAGTATTTT. This gives the protein CASSTLPGTDTQYF.

This clonotype was picked up a small number of times. The chain carries TRBV7-9 and TRBJ2-1; 11 nucleotides match TRBD2. The junction had 8 bases not matched to a gene; V was cut back by 2 bases and J by 8 bases. CDR3 length equals 16 residues. Germline lookup yields CDR1 SEHNR and CDR2 FQNEAQ (reference sequence). The CDR3 region is CASSLRASGRNDEQFF. DNA for the CDR3: TGTGCCAGCAGCTTAAGGGCTAGCGGGAGGAATGATGAGCAGTTCTTC.

This clonotype came up many times. The chain is built from TRBV3-1 and TRBJ1-2, with TRBD1 as a possible D gene (5 bases). CDR1 is LGHDT, CDR2 YNNKEL, per germline (reference sequence). CDR3 length: 14 amino acids. V shed 0 bases and J shed 8 bases, with 13 bases lying between them. The CDR3 bases are TGTGCCAGCAGCCAAGAAAACAGCCAGGGAGGCTACACCTTC. Translated, it gives CASSQENSQGGYTF. Complete variable domain (other parts from reference TRBV3-1 and TRBJ1-2): DTAVSQTPKYLVTQMGNDKSIKCEQNLGHDTMYWYKQDSKKFLKIMFSYNNKELIINETVPNRFSPKSPDKAHLNLHINSLELGDSAVYFCASSQENSQGGYTFGSGTRLTVV.

This clonotype was seen at least ten times. The chain combines TRBV11-2 with TRBJ1-1, with TRBD1 as a possible D gene (6 bases). V shed 1 base and J shed 5 bases, with 14 bases lying between them. This CDR3 contains 15 residues. CDR1 is SGHAT and CDR2 is FQNNGV in the germline V gene. The CDR3 DNA reads as TGTGCCAGCAGCTTAGTCCCCAGGGGAGGAACTGAAGCTTTCTTT. Translated, it gives CASSLVPRGGTEAFF.

In this sample, this clonotype turned up many times. This rearrangement joins TRBV29-1 to TRBJ1-1; 7 positions match TRBD1. From germline, CDR1 is SQVTM and CDR2 ANQGSEA. Trimming cost V 4 bases and J 0 bases; bases outside gene matches: 11. This CDR3 region has 16 residues. CDR3 amino acids: CSVGGQRGTMNTEAFF. The CDR3 bases are TGCAGCGTTGGGGGACAGCGAGGGACAATGAACACTGAAGCTTTCTTT.

There are a few counts of this clonotype. The CDR3 spells CASSLSGTDEKLFF. The DNA for the CDR3 is TGTGCCAGCAGCTTATCTGGGACCGATGAAAAACTGTTTTTT. The chain has TRBV7-9 and TRBJ1-4, with D tentatively TRBD1 (5 bases). V lost 2 bases and J lost 6, with 10 bases in between. The CDR3 consists of 14 residues. Germline V CDR1 and CDR2: SEHNR, FQNEAQ (reference sequence).

This sequence joins TRBV9 and TRBJ1-6, with 7 bases fitting TRBD1. V lost 2 bases and J lost 8; bases outside the gene matches: 4. This CDR3 has 14 amino acids. Germline V gives CDR1 SGDLS, CDR2 YYNGEE. The CDR3 bases are TGTGCCAGCAGCGTCAGGGGGGGCCATTCACCCCTCCACTTT. Its translation: CASSVRGGHSPLHF.

This rearrangement joins TRBV20-1 to TRBJ1-2, with unresolved D. Germline CDR1 reads DFQATT; CDR2 reads SNEGSKA (reference sequence). Deletions cut 2 bases from V and 4 bases from J, with 17 bases between. There are 15 residues in the CDR3. The CDR3 here is CSARSFGELGYGYTF. CDR3 sequence (DNA): TGCAGTGCTAGATCCTTTGGAGAACTAGGCTATGGCTACACCTTC.